This T cell receptor beta chain originates from a study of blood T cell repertoires in COVID-19 (TCRdb year 2020). Regarding the research as a whole: Samples covering the acute and convalescent phases of COVID-19 were provided by collaborators in the United States, Italy and Spain. The material from the prospective study consisted of cDNA or gDNA derived from T cells, B-cell-depleted T cells, or PBMCs. Deeply sampled blood TCRbeta repertoires from subjects exposed to, actively infected with, or recovered from COVID-19 were included in the dataset. The repertoires were released in a freely available public database meant as a resource for research on the immune response to SARS-CoV-2. Samples were obtained from the ongoing ImmuneRACE study (first 160 participants) and from over 1,000 subjects provided by 6 global collaborators. Sample metadata almost always included a de-identified subject ID, COVID-19 status, age in years and sex. Where HLA class I and class II types were available, the types were taken from metadata supplied by the sample provider, not from assay-based typing.

At one collaborating source in Seattle, patients were enrolled during active infection and were followed longitudinally through the course of disease. Whole blood was collected in K2EDTA tubes by collaborating institutions according to the institutions' own protocols. For TCRbeta analysis, collaborators shipped samples in one of three forms: frozen whole blood, isolated PBMCs, or DNA extracted from either of those sample types. Study-level results and caveats: Clinical and demographic metadata were provided uncurated, with the amount varying by source and participant.

As encoded in the germline V gene, CDR1 is SNHLY while CDR2 is FYNNEI. The CDR3 runs 13 residues from the cysteine to the phenylalanine. Only the CDR3 DNA stays, 39 bases, in frame from base 1. Deletion took 7 bases off V and 1 base off J, with a span of 10 bases between the germline ends. A word on this clone: No antigen is known for it. Per-base quality was not reported, and no clone a single base away is much larger than it.

TCRbeta CDR3 regions were amplified from genomic DNA using the immunoSEQ Assay, a bias-controlled multiplex PCR. Concerning the study's data processing: Within the assay, amplification of reference gene primers was used to estimate how many nucleated cells each sample contained. To quantify the absolute abundance of each unique TCRbeta CDR3 rearrangement, sequence reads were collapsed and filtered. Productive Simpson clonality was computed per sample as the square root of Simpson's diversity index over productive rearrangements. Drawn from immuneACCESS, this table holds only the in-frame rearrangements with V and J called that TCRdb kept. Clones are partly lost; checked studies trace under half to an unresolved V gene and leave the rest unexplained. That table gives V, J and clone size, and the DNA gave D and trimming. Across this sample there are fewer than 450,000 clones, with approximately 90% seen only once. The ten largest clones add up to roughly 12% of the sample.

The source material was peripheral blood. This TCR came from a woman aged 50 to 65 with COVID-19, enrolled during active disease. The rearrangement joined TRBV2 to TRBJ1-1; the D gene is unclear. The DNA is TGTGCCAGCATGCGGGAAACGAACACTGAAGCTTTCTTT. This gives the protein CASMRETNTEAFF. Where the CDR3 stops, the reference TRBV2 and TRBJ1-1 genes take over; the full variable domain is EPEVTQTPSHQVTQMGQEVILRCVPISNHLYFYWYRQILGQKVEFLVSFYNNEISEKSEIFDDQFSVERPDGSNFTLKIRSTKLEDSAMYFCASMRETNTEAFFGQGTRLTVV.